Below, 18 T cell receptor beta chains from the same sample are listed, as sequenced in a study of shared T cell receptors in the human thymus. Libraries were prepared by immunoSEQ multiplex PCR; TCRdb keeps only in-frame clonotypes and omits some of them. The sample contains 700,000 to 750,000 clones, 70% to 90% of which appear only once. These sequences were also reported in another study, on human thymus T cells.

Sequenced material: thymocytes. These TCRs come from a girl less than two years old with a congenital heart defect.

V usage is TRBV15 and J usage is TRBJ1-2; TRBD1 agrees at 9 bases. The CDR3 has 14 residues. Germline V gene lookup returns CDR1 LNHNV and CDR2 YYDKDF (reference sequence). The J segment lost 6 bases and the V segment lost 3 bases, leaving 5 bases of the junction unmatched. This CDR3 reads CATSRDRGWDGYTF. Here the CDR3 DNA reads TGTGCCACCAGCAGGGACAGGGGTTGGGATGGCTACACCTTC.

The J gene is TRBJ2-5, the V gene TRBV5-4; possible D gene TRBD1, 6 bases. Judging by the DNA end, TRBJ2-7 fits better; the J call may be wrong. The CDR3 extends over 17 amino acids. Germline V gene sequence: CDR1 SGHNT, CDR2 YYREEE (reference sequence). CDR3 sequence: CASSRSTDRNFSYEQYF. The CDR3 bases are TGTGCCAGCAGCAGGTCCACCGACAGGAACTTCTCCTACGAGCAGTACTTC.

The rearrangement uses TRBV27 and TRBJ2-7, with 8 nucleotides matching TRBD2. The junction had 7 bases not matched to a gene; V was cut back by 0 bases and J by 0 bases. The CDR3 spans 17 residues. Germline CDR1 is MNHEY and CDR2 is SMNVEV (reference sequence). Here the CDR3 DNA reads TGTGCCAGCAGTTTATCGGAGCGGGAGAAGAGCTCCTACGAGCAGTACTTC. Its translation: CASSLSEREKSSYEQYF.

The J gene is TRBJ1-1, the V gene TRBV18, with D hard to call. The length of the CDR3 is 13 residues. Trimming pared 2 bases from V and 8 bases from J, leaving 12 bases between. CDR1 and CDR2 (germline): KGHSH, LQKENI. Here the CDR3 reads CASSPRLEEEAFF. CDR3 nucleotides: TGTGCCAGCTCACCAAGGCTCGAGGAGGAAGCTTTCTTT. The variable domain in full, completed from reference TRBV18 and TRBJ1-1, reads NAGVMQNPRHLVRRRGQEARLRCSPMKGHSHVYWYRQLPEEGLKFMVYLQKENIIDESGMPKERFSAEFPKEGPSILRIQQVVRGDSAAYFCASSPRLEEEAFFGQGTRLTVV.

This clone has a handful of counts. The chain joins TRBV14 to TRBJ2-3, with TRBD2 matching over 8 bases. The germline V gene encodes CDR1 SGHDN and CDR2 FVKESK. CDR3 length: 17 residues. The V segment lost 4 bases and the J segment 6 bases; nucleotides outside the gene matches: 15. The CDR3 loop is CASSRTKGLELLDTQYF. CDR3 DNA sequence: TGTGCCAGCAGCCGAACAAAGGGACTAGAGCTATTGGATACGCAGTATTTT.

The chain links TRBV5-6 to TRBJ1-1; 8 bases agree with TRBD1. V dropped 5 bases and J dropped 1; count of bases not matched to a gene: 16. Germline loops: CDR1 SGHDT, CDR2 YYEEEE. The CDR3 loop spans 18 amino acids. This chain's CDR3 is CASRSLDREMVENTEAFF. Here the CDR3 DNA reads TGTGCCAGCAGATCCTTGGACAGGGAAATGGTGGAGAACACTGAAGCTTTCTTT.

This clone was recorded only once. The chain combines TRBV7-2 with TRBJ2-2, with 10 bases fitting TRBD1. The CDR3 consists of 16 residues. Germline loops: CDR1 SGHTA, CDR2 FQGNSA. V was clipped by 5 bases and J by 5 bases; unmatched bases: 8. The CDR3 sequence: CASSPYRGQGTGELFF. CDR3 nucleotides: TGTGCCAGCAGCCCCTACCGGGGACAGGGGACCGGGGAGCTGTTTTTT.

The rearrangement joins TRBV30 to TRBJ1-2; no clear D gene. Germline CDR1 is GTSNPN and CDR2 is SVGIG (reference sequence). V was cut by 2 bases and J by 4 bases, with 17 bases left in between. The CDR3 totals 15 residues. This chain's CDR3 is CAWSLPTRPSYGYTF. The CDR3 bases are TGTGCCTGGAGTCTGCCGACCCGGCCTAGCTATGGCTACACCTTC.

This sequence joins TRBV21-1 and TRBJ2-1; TRBD1, as called in the table, went unchecked against the DNA. TRBV21-1 corresponds to a pseudogene. The CDR3 length is 16 residues. CDR3 in DNA: TGTGCCAGCAGCGCCACAGCAGGGTCCCCCTACAATGAGCAGTTCTTC. Translating it yields CASSATAGSPYNEQFF.

The chain is built from TRBV30 and TRBJ1-2; 12 bases fit TRBD1. CDR3 size: 18 residues. The ends lost 3 bases at V and 7 bases at J; junction bases unmatched: 18. Germline V lookup: CDR1 GTSNPN, CDR2 SVGIG (reference sequence). The CDR3 bases are TGTGCCTGGAGGCTCAAAGCGGGACAGGGGGCGCGAAACCTTGGCTACACCTTC. Translating gives CAWRLKAGQGARNLGYTF. Full variable domain (remainder filled in from reference TRBV30 and TRBJ1-2): SQTIHQWPATLVQPVGSPLSLECTVEGTSNPNLYWYRQAAGRGLQLLFYSVGIGQISSEVPQNLSASRPQDRQFILSSKKLLLSDSGFYLCAWRLKAGQGARNLGYTFGSGTRLTVV.

The rearrangement uses TRBV14 and TRBJ2-1; unclear D gene. The CDR3 length is 12 residues. CDR1 is SGHDN and CDR2 is FVKESK in the germline V gene. The germline V and J ends were trimmed by 4 bases and 10 bases, with 11 bases remaining between them. CDR3 in DNA: TGTGCCAGCAGCCTTGGCCAGACAGAGCAGTTCTTC. Translated: CASSLGQTEQFF.

The V gene is TRBV27, the J gene TRBJ2-7, with D possibly being TRBD2 (5 bases). Per the germline V gene, CDR1 is MNHEY and CDR2 is SMNVEV (reference sequence). This CDR3 spans 16 amino acids. V gave up 8 bases and J gave up 3 bases, with 23 bases separating them. The CDR3 reads CASVNLTEGEHYEQYF. DNA for the CDR3: TGTGCCAGCGTAAATCTAACAGAGGGTGAACACTACGAGCAGTACTTC.

This clone has a single count. The chain carries TRBV9 and TRBJ1-2, with D perhaps matching TRBD1 (6 bases). Per the germline V gene, CDR1 is SGDLS and CDR2 is YYNGEE. The CDR3 totals 14 residues. With 3 bases removed from V and 2 bases from J, the gap between germline ends came to 11 bases. CDR3 protein: CASSGSGDNYGYTF. The DNA for the CDR3 is TGTGCCAGCAGCGGGTCAGGGGACAACTATGGCTACACCTTC. Combining the CDR3 with reference TRBV9 and TRBJ1-2 gives the whole variable domain DSGVTQTPKHLITATGQRVTLRCSPRSGDLSVYWYQQSLDQGLQFLIQYYNGEERAKGNILERFSAQQFPDLHSELNLSSLELGDSALYFCASSGSGDNYGYTFGSGTRLTVV.

V gene TRBV15 combines with J gene TRBJ1-5; D is undetermined. The germline V and J ends were trimmed by 5 bases and 4 bases, with 9 bases remaining between them. Germline lookup yields CDR1 LNHNV and CDR2 YYDKDF (reference sequence). The CDR3 loop spans 13 amino acids. The CDR3 loop reads CATSHGVNQPQHF. In DNA form, the CDR3 reads TGTGCCACCAGCCACGGGGTTAATCAGCCCCAGCATTTT.

V gene TRBV4-3 combines with J gene TRBJ2-6; D uncertain. The CDR3 runs 17 residues. Trimming took 1 base from V and 0 from J, leaving 10 bases between them. CDR1 LGHNA and CDR2 YSLEER come from the germline V gene. CDR3: CASSQGSRRSGANVLTF. Written as DNA, the CDR3 is TGCGCCAGCAGCCAAGGGTCGCGTCGCTCTGGGGCCAACGTCCTGACTTTC.

This rearrangement joins TRBV5-4 to TRBJ1-1; D may be TRBD1 (5 bases). This CDR3 comprises 14 residues. The V end was cut by 0 bases, the J end by 8 bases, with 14 bases between. Germline-derived CDR1 and CDR2 are SGHNT and YYREEE (reference sequence). The CDR3 region has the DNA TGTGCCAGCAGCTTGGCAGGGCCCGGAGGGGAAGCTTTCTTT. Translating gives CASSLAGPGGEAFF.

This chain uses TRBV5-1 with TRBJ1-1, with D possibly TRBD1 on 6 matching bases. This CDR3 contains 15 residues. Germline CDR1 SGHRS, CDR2 YFSETQ. Trimming shortened V by 4 bases and J by 0 bases, and 13 bases separated the two germline ends. The CDR3 protein is CASSMDRTLNTEAFF. DNA for the CDR3: TGCGCCAGCAGCATGGACAGAACCTTGAACACTGAAGCTTTCTTT.

V gene TRBV9 combines with J gene TRBJ2-1, with 12 bases that match TRBD2. J was trimmed by 9 bases and V by 0 bases; bases with no gene match: 4. Per the germline V gene, CDR1 is SGDLS and CDR2 is YYNGEE. The CDR3 totals 15 residues. The CDR3: CASSVGLAGAGEQFF. CDR3 nucleotide sequence: TGTGCCAGCAGCGTAGGACTAGCGGGGGCCGGTGAGCAGTTCTTC. Combining the CDR3 with reference TRBV9 and TRBJ2-1 gives the whole variable domain DSGVTQTPKHLITATGQRVTLRCSPRSGDLSVYWYQQSLDQGLQFLIQYYNGEERAKGNILERFSAQQFPDLHSELNLSSLELGDSALYFCASSVGLAGAGEQFFGPGTRLTVL.